A selection of T cell receptor beta chains follows, all from one sample in a study of blood T cell repertoires in COVID-19. Sequencing was performed with immunoSEQ multiplex PCR; in TCRdb, only in-frame clones are kept and a portion is missing. The table includes approximately 200,000 clones, 65% to 85% detected once. What was sequenced was PBMCs or T cells enriched from blood (not recorded which). Receptors were obtained from a woman in her twenties or thirties who had recovered from COVID-19. Both conserved end residues are part of each CDR3. A D gene is named only where the DNA matches it firmly. A clone size is listed for some rows: how often the clone was seen (once, few, many), or a class if it is expanded.

TRBJ2-1 | TRBV24-1 | 16 | . | TRBD2 | TGTGCCACCAGTGATTTCACCCCTAGCGGGGGGCGTGCGCAGTTCTTC | CATSDFTPSGGRAQFF
TRBJ1-5 | TRBV15 | 16 | . | . | TGTGCCACCAGCAGAGAGCGGGTAAGGAGCAATCAGCCCCAGCATTTT | CATSRERVRSNQPQHF
TRBJ2-3 | TRBV5-1 | 14 | few | . | TGCGCCAGCAGTGTTTGGGCTCAGCAAGATACGCAGTATTTT | CASSVWAQQDTQYF
TRBJ1-5 | TRBV3-1/TRBV3-2 | 15 | . | . | TGTGCCAGCAGCCAGGCCGGAGGCGGCAATCAGCCCCAGCATTTT | CASSQAGGGNQPQHF
TRBJ2-7 | TRBV5-1 | 14 | . | TRBD1 | TGCGCCAGCAGCAAAGACAGGGGGCAGGACGAGCAGTACTTC | CASSKDRGQDEQYF
TRBJ2-3 | TRBV29-1 | 18 | . | TRBD2 | TGCAGCGTTGAAGATCTCCGACTAGCGGGGGGGGTCACAGATACGCAGTATTTT | CSVEDLRLAGGVTDTQYF
TRBJ2-3 | TRBV11-2 | 15 | . | . | TGTGCCAGCAGCTTAGGCACTTTGGGCACAGATACGCAGTATTTT | CASSLGTLGTDTQYF
TRBJ2-3 | TRBV20-1 | 15 | . | TRBD2 | TGCAGTGCTAGTGGGCCTAGCGGACGCCCAGATACGCAGTATTTT | CSASGPSGRPDTQYF
TRBJ2-1 | TRBV7-9 | 16 | . | TRBD1 | TGTGCCAGCAGCCTTATAGGGACAGGTGGAGTAGGTGAGCAGTTCTTC | CASSLIGTGGVGEQFF
TRBJ1-1 | TRBV3-1/TRBV3-2 | 14 | . | TRBD1 | TGTGCCAGCAGCTTGAGGACAGGGAACACTGAAGCTTTCTTT | CASSLRTGNTEAFF
TRBJ1-5 | TRBV19 | 14 | once | . | TGTGCCCCTGGATGGGGCAGAAGCAATCAGCCCCAGCATTTT | CAPGWGRSNQPQHF
TRBJ1-2 | TRBV4-1 | 16 | . | . | TGCGCCAGCAGCCAAGATCAGGATCCCTTTAACTATGGCTACACCTTC | CASSQDQDPFNYGYTF
TRBJ2-2 | TRBV30 | 14 | once | . | TGTGCCTGGACCCCGGGACAAGTGTCCGGGGAGCTGTTTTTT | CAWTPGQVSGELFF
TRBJ2-5 | TRBV5-1 | 18 | . | TRBD2 | TGCGCCAGCAGCCCCCCCCAGGGACTAGCGGGTGGTAGGGAGACCCAGTACTTC | CASSPPQGLAGGRETQYF
TRBJ2-2 | TRBV7-2 | 13 | few | . | TGTGCCAGCAGCTTAAGCCGGGGTAGAGAGCTGTTTTTT | CASSLSRGRELFF
TRBJ2-5 | TRBV29-1 | 12 | few | . | TGCAGCGCTGACCTTTTAGAAGAGACCCAGTACTTC | CSADLLEETQYF
TRBJ2-7 | TRBV7-2 | 15 | . | TRBD2 | TGTGCCAGCAGCTCTAGCGGGAGAGGGTCCTACGAGCAGTACTTC | CASSSSGRGSYEQYF
TRBJ2-2 | TRBV5-1 | 16 | . | . | TGCGCCAGCAGCTTGGGAGGAGGGCAGGGACCCGGGGAGCTGTTTTTT | CASSLGGGQGPGELFF
TRBJ1-3 | TRBV11-2 | 16 | . | . | TGTGCCAGCAGCTTAGGAGGGACACTCTCTGGAAACACCATATATTTT | CASSLGGTLSGNTIYF
TRBJ1-3 | TRBV2 | 14 | few | TRBD1 | TGTGCCAGCAGCGACAGGGTCCCTGGAAACACCATATATTTT | CASSDRVPGNTIYF
TRBJ2-3 | TRBV5-1 | 15 | . | TRBD2 | TGCGCCAGCAGCTTTAGCGGGGGGAGCACAGATACGCAGTATTTT | CASSFSGGSTDTQYF
TRBJ2-7 | TRBV19 | 17 | . | TRBD2 | TGTGCCAGTAGTTTCGACCCCGGACTAGCGGGTTCCTACGAGCAGTACTTC | CASSFDPGLAGSYEQYF
TRBJ1-1 | TRBV27 | 14 | . | . | TGTGCCAGCTCTCTAGGGGGGGCGCAAAGTGAAGCTTTCTTT | CASSLGGAQSEAFF
TRBJ1-1 | TRBV3-1/TRBV3-2 | 14 | . | TRBD1 | TGTGCCAGCAGCCAAGGATCGGGACAGGGGGTGGCTTTCTTT | CASSQGSGQGVAFF
TRBJ1-5 | TRBV27 | 18 | . | . | TGTGCCAGCAGTTTATGGGGGACACGGATTATCGGCAATCAGCCCCAGCATTTT | CASSLWGTRIIGNQPQHF
TRBJ1-5 | TRBV6-5 | 14 | . | . | TGTGCCAGCAGCCCCGGGGTTGGCAATCAGCCCCAGCATTTT | CASSPGVGNQPQHF
TRBJ1-1 | TRBV7-8 | 14 | . | TRBD1 | TGTGCCAGCAGCGACGACAGGGTGAACACTGAAGCTTTCTTT | CASSDDRVNTEAFF
TRBJ1-1 | TRBV27 | 14 | once | . | TGTGCCAGCAGTCCCGGGAGCGGGGGCACTGAAGCTTTCTTT | CASSPGSGGTEAFF